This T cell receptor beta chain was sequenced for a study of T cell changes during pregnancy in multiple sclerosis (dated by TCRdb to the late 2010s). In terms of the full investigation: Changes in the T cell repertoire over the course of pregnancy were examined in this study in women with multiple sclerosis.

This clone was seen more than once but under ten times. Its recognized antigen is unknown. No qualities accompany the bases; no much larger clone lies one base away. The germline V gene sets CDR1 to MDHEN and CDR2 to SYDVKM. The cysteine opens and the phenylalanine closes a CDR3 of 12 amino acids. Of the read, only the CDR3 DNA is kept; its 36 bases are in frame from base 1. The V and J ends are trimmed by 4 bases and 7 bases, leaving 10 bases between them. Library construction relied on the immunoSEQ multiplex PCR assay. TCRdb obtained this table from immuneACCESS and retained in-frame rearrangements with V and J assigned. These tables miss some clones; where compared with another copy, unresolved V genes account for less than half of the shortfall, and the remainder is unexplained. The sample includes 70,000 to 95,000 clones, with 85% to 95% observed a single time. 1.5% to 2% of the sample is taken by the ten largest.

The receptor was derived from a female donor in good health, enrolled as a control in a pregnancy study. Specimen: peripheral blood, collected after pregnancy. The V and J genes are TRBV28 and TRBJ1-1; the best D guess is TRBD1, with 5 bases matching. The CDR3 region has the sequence CASSSLGGEAFF. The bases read TGTGCCAGCAGTTCCCTGGGGGGTGAAGCTTTCTTT.